Listed below are T cell receptor beta chains from one sample, sequenced in a study of blood T cell repertoires in COVID-19. TCRdb's copy holds only in-frame clones and misses some; the assay was immunoSEQ multiplex PCR. Of 390,000 or so clones in the sample, around nine tenths are singletons; the top ten hold 10%. Material for sequencing was PBMCs or T cells enriched from blood (not recorded which). The receptors come from a woman in her forties or fifties who had recovered from COVID-19. Both conserved end residues are part of each CDR3. D genes are given only for firm matches. A row's size may be missing; if present it is once, few, many or a size class.

D,size,V,J,CDR3,DNA
TRBD1,NA,TRBV6-6,TRBJ2-5,CASSSKGFGQGKGLQETQYF,TGTGCCAGCAGCTCTAAAGGGTTCGGACAGGGGAAGGGTCTGCAAGAGACCCAGTACTTC
NA,few,TRBV7-2,TRBJ1-1,CASSFTRRYTEAFF,TGTGCCAGCAGCTTTACACGGAGATACACTGAAGCTTTCTTT
TRBD1,few,TRBV7-8,TRBJ1-3,CASSLNPTGAGSGNTIYF,TGTGCCAGCAGCTTAAATCCCACAGGGGCAGGCTCTGGAAACACCATATATTTT
TRBD2,NA,TRBV10-2,TRBJ2-3,CATSGGYTDTQYF,TGCGCCACCTCCGGGGGGTACACAGATACGCAGTATTTT
NA,few,TRBV11-2,TRBJ2-5,CASSLRSRGQRQTQYF,TGTGCCAGCAGCTTAAGGTCGCGAGGCCAACGACAGACCCAGTACTTC
TRBD2,NA,TRBV6-5,TRBJ2-7,CASRGWGGYEQYF,TGTGCCAGCAGAGGATGGGGGGGGTACGAGCAGTACTTC
NA,NA,TRBV19,TRBJ2-7,CASSAGDEQYF,TGTGCCAGTAGTGCAGGGGACGAGCAGTACTTC
NA,NA,TRBV6-6,TRBJ1-3,CASSTSIGTGNTIYF,TGTGCCAGCAGTACCTCGATCGGGACTGGAAACACCATATATTTT
NA,NA,TRBV7-9,TRBJ2-5,CASSSIVFDSSQETQYF,TGTGCCAGCAGCTCGATAGTATTTGATTCGTCCCAAGAGACCCAGTACTTC
TRBD1,NA,TRBV11-3,TRBJ1-6,CASGPGTGVSDYNSPLHF,TGTGCCAGCGGCCCCGGGACAGGGGTTAGTGACTATAATTCACCCCTCCACTTT
NA,NA,TRBV6-5,TRBJ1-2,CASTTLTYRYGYTF,TGTGCCAGCACCACGCTAACCTACAGATATGGCTACACCTTC